This is a list of T cell receptor beta chains from one sample in a study of blood T cells in healthy people across ages. One entry per CDR3 protein, called by TCRdb with MiXCR from the 5' RACE reads. The sample contains approximately 800,000 distinct CDR3 sequences, 58% of which appear only once. Material for sequencing was blood. These receptors originate from a man younger than 45 in good health. The CDR3 runs from the conserved cysteine through the conserved F or W. The D gene is left open where the match is weak. A row's size may be missing; if present it is once, few, many or a size class.

TRBV12-3/TRBV12-4	NA	NA	TRBJ2-4	TGTGCCAGCAGTTTAAAAGGGTATAGTCGCCAGTACTTC	CASSLKGYSRQYF
TRBV7-3	NA	NA	TRBJ2-7	TGTGCCAGCAGCTTAGTTTTCCGGACGACTCGGGGGAGGCGGGACAATGAGCAGTACTTC	CASSLVFRTTRGRRDNEQYF
TRBV5-6	NA	NA	TRBJ2-7	TGTGCCAGCAGCTCAGAGAGCTCCTACAATGAGCAGTACTTC	CASSSESSYNEQYF
TRBV29-1	few	NA	TRBJ2-7	TGCAGCGTTGAGACAGATCCCTACGAGCAGTACTTC	CSVETDPYEQYF
TRBV12-3/TRBV12-4	NA	NA	TRBJ1-1	TGTGCCAGCTGTGGGATTAGTAGCACTGAAGCTTTCTTT	CASCGISSTEAFF
TRBV7-6	few	NA	TRBJ1-1	TGTGCCAGCAGCCCAAATACAGGGTTCAACACTGAAGCTTTCTTT	CASSPNTGFNTEAFF
TRBV7-2	many	NA	TRBJ2-1	TGTGCCAGCAGCTTATCGGCCTCTGGGGTGGATGAGCAGTTCTTC	CASSLSASGVDEQFF
TRBV9	once	NA	TRBJ2-5	TGTGCCAGCAGCGTAGTAGGAACCACGAACCAAGAGACCCAGTACTTC	CASSVVGTTNQETQYF
TRBV6-6	NA	NA	TRBJ1-5	TGTGTCAGCGCTGCAGGGGAAAATCAGCCCCAGCATTTT	CVSAAGENQPQHF
TRBV20-1	few	TRBD2	TRBJ2-3	TGCAGTGCTATGGCGGGAGGAACCACAGATACGCAGTATTTT	CSAMAGGTTDTQYF
TRBV6-6	NA	NA	TRBJ1-1	TGTGCCAGCAGTTACTTGGGGAGAGGCACTGAAGCTTTCTTT	CASSYLGRGTEAFF
TRBV27	NA	NA	TRBJ2-2	TGTGCCAGCAGTTTATATCGGGTCGGCGGAGTGAACACCGGGGAGCTGTTTTTT	CASSLYRVGGVNTGELFF
TRBV10-3	NA	TRBD1	TRBJ1-2	TGTGCCATCAGTGATGGGACAGGGACCAACTATGGCTACACCTTC	CAISDGTGTNYGYTF
TRBV6-6	NA	NA	TRBJ2-5	TGTGCCAGCACTCCTGCGGGGACATCCAATGAGCAGTACTTC	CASTPAGTSNEQYF
TRBV5-1	NA	NA	TRBJ2-7	TGCGCCAGCAGCTTGGATGGTCGGACCTACGAGCAGTACTTC	CASSLDGRTYEQYF
TRBV5-1	NA	NA	TRBJ1-4	TGCGCCAGCAGCTTTGATGACGCGAGTGAAAAACTGTTTTTT	CASSFDDASEKLFF
TRBV6-1	few	NA	TRBJ2-5	TGTGCCAGCAGTGACATTATCCAAGAGACCCAGTACTTC	CASSDIIQETQYF
TRBV10-3	few	NA	TRBJ1-1	TGTGCCATTGGAGAACCGGGACTGAACACTGAAGCTTTCTTT	CAIGEPGLNTEAFF
TRBV10-3	NA	TRBD2	TRBJ2-4	TGTGCCATCAGTGAGCGGGGGCGGGGGGTAGCCAAAAACATTCAGTACTTC	CAISERGRGVAKNIQYF
TRBV7-9	NA	NA	TRBJ1-2	TGTGCCAGCAGCCCAGACGGGGGCTGGGGCTACACCTTC	CASSPDGGWGYTF
TRBV24-1	NA	NA	TRBJ2-5	TGTGCCACCAGTGATTGGGGGGAGACCCAGTACTTC	CATSDWGETQYF
TRBV5-1	once	NA	TRBJ1-1	TGCGCCAGCAGCCGGACCGTGGTCACTGAAGCTTTCTTT	CASSRTVVTEAFF
TRBV4-3	NA	NA	TRBJ2-7	TGCGCCAGCAGCCAGGCCCCCGGGCTCAGCTCCTACAATGAGCAGTACTTC	CASSQAPGLSSYNEQYF
TRBV29-1	NA	NA	TRBJ2-1	TGCAGCGCACTATCGGGTGGAAATGAGCAGTTCTTC	CSALSGGNEQFF
TRBV29-1	few	TRBD1	TRBJ2-3	TGCAGCGTTCGGACAGGAAACCAAGTCACGCAGTATTTT	CSVRTGNQVTQYF
TRBV29-1	NA	NA	TRBJ2-2	TGCAGCGTTGAAAAGCGCGCCGGGGAGCTGTTTTTT	CSVEKRAGELFF
TRBV6-1	NA	TRBD2	TRBJ2-3	TGTGCCAGCAGTCCAGCTAGCGGGGGACGCCCTAGCACAGATACGCAGTATTTT	CASSPASGGRPSTDTQYF
TRBV6-5	NA	TRBD1	TRBJ2-1	TGTGCCAGCAGTTACTCGAGAGGATTGTCGGGACAGGGGTACAATGAGCAGTTCTTC	CASSYSRGLSGQGYNEQFF
TRBV28	few	NA	TRBJ2-7	TGTGCCAGCAGTTTTCACACCGCCGGGACACCGCTCTACGAGCAGTACTTC	CASSFHTAGTPLYEQYF
TRBV28	NA	TRBD1	TRBJ2-5	TGTGCCAGCAGTCCCAGACAGGGCTTAGAGACCCAGTACTTC	CASSPRQGLETQYF
TRBV14	once	NA	TRBJ2-7	TGTGCCAAGACTACCCACCAATACAATGAGCAGTACTTC	CAKTTHQYNEQYF
TRBV20-1	NA	TRBD1	TRBJ1-2	TGCAGTGCTAGGGCGGACAGGGCGGGCTATGGCTACACTTTC	CSARADRAGYGYTF
TRBV4-3	NA	NA	TRBJ1-2	TGCGCCAGCAGCCAAGAGGTTCGGGGGGACTATGGCTACACCTTC	CASSQEVRGDYGYTF
TRBV7-2	NA	NA	TRBJ1-3	TGTGCCAGCAGCTTAGCCGGGCTCCGAAACACCATATATTTT	CASSLAGLRNTIYF
TRBV5-1	NA	TRBD2	TRBJ2-7	TGCGCCAGCAGCATCCCGACTAGCGGGGTCTCCTACGAGCAGTACTTC	CASSIPTSGVSYEQYF
TRBV7-3	NA	NA	TRBJ2-3	TGTGCCAGCAGCCACGTCCGGGGGGATACGCAGTATTTT	CASSHVRGDTQYF
TRBV4-3	NA	NA	TRBJ2-4	TGCGCCAGCAGCCAAATGTACGGGGAAGAGATAACCCAGTACTTC	CASSQMYGEEITQYF
TRBV7-2	NA	NA	TRBJ2-4	TGTGCCAGCAGCTTAGAATCCGGAAACATTCAGTACTTC	CASSLESGNIQYF
TRBV6-5	few	NA	TRBJ1-2	TGTGCCAGCAGTTACTCGGCGGGAGACTATGGCTACACCTTC	CASSYSAGDYGYTF
TRBV29-1	NA	TRBD1	TRBJ1-2	TGCAGCGCCCTACAGGGGGTCGACTATGGCTACACCTTC	CSALQGVDYGYTF
TRBV7-2	NA	NA	TRBJ2-3	TGTGCCAGCGCTAAAAACCGGGGGATATTCACAGATACGCAGTATTTT	CASAKNRGIFTDTQYF
TRBV20-1	NA	TRBD1	TRBJ2-3	TGCAGTGCAACAGGGACAGGGGCCACAGATACGCAGTATTTT	CSATGTGATDTQYF
TRBV7-2	NA	NA	TRBJ2-7	TGTGCCAGCAGTCTTTTGGGTCATTCCTACGAGCAGTACTTC	CASSLLGHSYEQYF
TRBV2	NA	NA	TRBJ2-7	TGTGCCAGCAGTGAAAGTCGCTACGAGCAGTACTTC	CASSESRYEQYF
TRBV4-3	NA	NA	TRBJ1-5	TGCGCCAGCAGCCAAGTGGTGGGGGTTCAGCCCCAGCATTTT	CASSQVVGVQPQHF
TRBV7-8	NA	NA	TRBJ2-7	TGTGCCAGCAGAGCCACCCGGGGATCCTACGAGCAGTACTTC	CASRATRGSYEQYF
TRBV12-3/TRBV12-4	few	NA	TRBJ1-2	TGTGCCAGCAGTCCGGTGTTTAGTCGGGGCTACACCTTC	CASSPVFSRGYTF
TRBV12-3/TRBV12-4	few	TRBD2	TRBJ2-5	TGTGCCAGCAGGCCTAGCGGGAGTCGGGGGACCCAGTACTTC	CASRPSGSRGTQYF
TRBV7-9	NA	NA	TRBJ2-7	TGTGCCAGCAGTTTTAAGGAACACGAGCAGTACTTC	CASSFKEHEQYF
TRBV4-3	once	TRBD2	TRBJ2-7	TGCGCCAGCAGCCCCCAGAGCGGGGTAGACACTAGCTCCTACAATGAGCAGTACTTC	CASSPQSGVDTSSYNEQYF
TRBV20-1	few	NA	TRBJ2-1	TGCAGTGCCTGGGGGTTAAGCTCCTACAATGAGCAGTTCTTC	CSAWGLSSYNEQFF
TRBV5-1	NA	NA	TRBJ2-3	TGCGCCAGCGGCTTGGACCCGGATACGCAGTATTTT	CASGLDPDTQYF
TRBV20-1	few	NA	TRBJ2-2	TGCAGTGCCGCCCGGTTTTCCGTACCCGGGGAGCTGTTTTTT	CSAARFSVPGELFF
TRBV12-3/TRBV12-4	NA	TRBD1	TRBJ2-1	TGTGCCAGCAGACGGACAGGGGATACGTACGAGCAGTTCTTC	CASRRTGDTYEQFF
TRBV11-2	many	NA	TRBJ1-5	TGTGCCAGCAGCTTACGGGGAGGTCAGCCCCAGCATTTT	CASSLRGGQPQHF
TRBV6-5	once	NA	TRBJ1-1	TGTGCCAGCAGTTACGGCGCGGGCCTTGAAGCTTTCTTT	CASSYGAGLEAFF
TRBV3-1	NA	NA	TRBJ2-1	TGTGCCAGCAGCCAAGGGATAGCAGATGGGCTGTTCTTC	CASSQGIADGLFF
TRBV29-1	few	NA	TRBJ1-1	TGCAGCGTCCGACATACGGAGAACACTGAAGCTTTCTTT	CSVRHTENTEAFF
TRBV6-1	NA	NA	TRBJ2-4	TGTGCCAGCACCCACCCGGACAAGTCATTTATAGCCAAAAACATTCAGTACTTC	CASTHPDKSFIAKNIQYF
TRBV6-5	few	NA	TRBJ2-7	TGTGCCAGCAGTTATCTAGGTTCCTACGAGCAGTACTTC	CASSYLGSYEQYF